The clone carrying this T cell receptor (beta chain) was seen repeatedly, ten times or more. Time point defined: patch test 1, 2 weeks after DPC sensitization. The treatment was: therapeutic diphenylcyclopropenone sensitization with weekly scalp DPC. At every patch-test visit, blood was drawn before the patch test was applied. Per the authors' pipeline: TCRs per sample had a median of around 96,000 and ranged from about 20,000 to 750,000. TCRdb re-called the RACE reads through MiXCR, storing one row per CDR3 protein. The V and J calls come from TCRdb's annotation, not from the publication. The sample consists of some 91,000 distinct CDR3 sequences, roughly 12% of them appearing once. This CDR3 is 15 amino acids long. After removal of 5 bases from V and 2 bases from J, the junction contained 3 bases not matched to a gene. Germline assignment: CDR1 SGHTA and CDR2 FQGTGA. This record belongs to a study of human T cells and chemical hapten exposure.

Sequencing was performed on whole blood, taken in connection with sensitization to the hapten diphenylcyclopropenone (DPC). The J gene is TRBJ2-6, the V gene TRBV7-3; 7 bases agree with TRBD1. This receptor was identified in a woman aged 40 to 50 with alopecia areata. Some clones in this sample may be carry-over from other donors' samples. CDR3 sequence: CASSLTGTGANVLTF. The CDR3 region has the DNA TGTGCCAGCAGCCTGACAGGGACTGGGGCCAACGTCCTGACTTTC.